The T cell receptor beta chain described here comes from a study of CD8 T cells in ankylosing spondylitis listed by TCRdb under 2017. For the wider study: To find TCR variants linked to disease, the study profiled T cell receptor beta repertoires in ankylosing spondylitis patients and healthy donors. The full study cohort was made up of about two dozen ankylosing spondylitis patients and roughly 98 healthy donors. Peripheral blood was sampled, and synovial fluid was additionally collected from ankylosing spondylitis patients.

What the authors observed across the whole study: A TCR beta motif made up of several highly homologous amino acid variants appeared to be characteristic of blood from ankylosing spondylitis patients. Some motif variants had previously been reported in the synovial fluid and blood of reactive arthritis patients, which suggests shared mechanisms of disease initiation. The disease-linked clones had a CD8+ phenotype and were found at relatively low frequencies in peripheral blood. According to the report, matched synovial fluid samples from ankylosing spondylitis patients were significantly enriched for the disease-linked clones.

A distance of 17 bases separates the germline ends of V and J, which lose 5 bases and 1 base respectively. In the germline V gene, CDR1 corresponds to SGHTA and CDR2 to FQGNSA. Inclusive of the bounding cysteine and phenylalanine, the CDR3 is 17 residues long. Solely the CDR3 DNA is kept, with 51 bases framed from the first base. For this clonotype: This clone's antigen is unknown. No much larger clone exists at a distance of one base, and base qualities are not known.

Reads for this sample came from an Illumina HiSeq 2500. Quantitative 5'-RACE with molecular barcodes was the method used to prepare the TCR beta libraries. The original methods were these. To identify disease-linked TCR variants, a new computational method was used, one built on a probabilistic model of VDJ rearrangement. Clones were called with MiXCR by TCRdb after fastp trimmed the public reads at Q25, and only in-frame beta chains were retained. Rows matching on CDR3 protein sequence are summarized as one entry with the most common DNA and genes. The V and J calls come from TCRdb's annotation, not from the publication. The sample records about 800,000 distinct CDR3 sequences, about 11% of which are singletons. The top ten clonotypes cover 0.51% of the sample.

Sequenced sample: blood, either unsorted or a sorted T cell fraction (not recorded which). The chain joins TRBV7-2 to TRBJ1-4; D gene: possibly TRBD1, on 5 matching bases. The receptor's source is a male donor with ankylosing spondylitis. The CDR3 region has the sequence CASSKTRAGGTNEKLFF. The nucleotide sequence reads TGTGCCAGCAGCAAGACCAGGGCGGGAGGAACTAATGAAAAACTGTTTTTT.